The next 10 T cell receptor beta chains were all read from a single sample in a study of T cell responses to AZD1222 COVID-19 vaccine. Assay: immunoSEQ multiplex PCR; the TCRdb copy retains only in-frame clones and omits some. The sample has 150,000 to 200,000 clones, about 93% seen once. Here the sequenced sample was peripheral blood, taken on day 0 of AZD1222 vaccination. The receptors stem from an adult in good health.

The chain recombines TRBV6-5 with TRBJ2-5; D ambiguous. This CDR3 comprises 15 residues. Trimming pared 6 bases from V and 5 bases from J, leaving 19 bases between. Per germline, CDR1 MNHEY and CDR2 SVGAGI. CDR3 nucleotide sequence: TGTGCCAGCAGGCCCCAAATAGCAAAAAGGGAGACCCAGTACTTC. It codes for CASRPQIAKRETQYF.

The chain links TRBV9 to TRBJ2-7; D is possibly TRBD1 (5 bases). V lost 2 bases to trimming and J lost 2 bases, with 17 bases between them. The CDR3 is 16 residues long. The germline gives CDR1 SGDLS, CDR2 YYNGEE. As DNA, the CDR3 is TGTGCCAGCAGCGTGGCCGACAGCTTCTCCCCCTACGAGCAGTACTTC. Its translation: CASSVADSFSPYEQYF.

The rearrangement joins TRBV25-1 to TRBJ1-2, with a weak D call TRBD1 (5 bases). Trimming pared 4 bases from V and 4 bases from J, leaving 16 bases between. The CDR3 extends over 15 amino acids. Germline V gene sequence: CDR1 MGHDK, CDR2 SYGVNS. The CDR3 here is CASSAGDREFYGYTF. In DNA form, the CDR3 reads TGTGCCAGCAGTGCCGGTGACAGAGAGTTCTATGGCTACACCTTC.

V gene TRBV11-2 combines with J gene TRBJ2-5; 7 nucleotides match TRBD2. CDR3 length: 15 residues. Germline CDR1 SGHAT, CDR2 FQNNGV. J gave up 3 bases and V 8 bases, and 12 bases lay outside the gene matches. CDR3 sequence: CASSSGTAPKETQYF. Here the CDR3 DNA reads TGTGCCAGCTCTAGCGGCACCGCACCCAAAGAGACCCAGTACTTC.

V is TRBV29-1 and J is TRBJ1-1, with D tentatively TRBD1 (5 bases). The CDR3 covers 13 residues. CDR1 is SQVTM and CDR2 is ANQGSEA in the germline V gene. The ends were cut back, 5 bases at V and 5 bases at J, with 15 bases in the middle. Here the CDR3 DNA reads TGCAGCGTTACCGGGGGGAGGGCGACTGAAGCTTTCTTT. Translated: CSVTGGRATEAFF. The variable domain in full, with the rest retrieved from reference TRBV29-1 and TRBJ1-1, is SAVISQKPSRDICQRGTSLTIQCQVDSQVTMMFWYRQQPGQSLTLIATANQGSEATYESGFVIDKFPISRPNLTFSTLTVSNMSPEDSSIYLCSVTGGRATEAFFGQGTRLTVV.

Written as DNA, the CDR3 is TGTGCCAGCAGCCCTTACAGGGTGGGTAGCAATCAGCCCCAGCATTTT. Translation: CASSPYRVGSNQPQHF. The gene calls are TRBV7-9 and TRBJ1-5; D may be TRBD1 (6 bases). This CDR3 is 16 amino acids long. Germline lookup yields CDR1 SEHNR and CDR2 FQNEAQ (reference sequence). The ends were cut back, 5 bases at V and 0 bases at J, with 14 bases in the middle.

The rearrangement uses TRBV6-5 and TRBJ2-2, with 11 bases identical to TRBD1. Germline V gene sequence: CDR1 MNHEY, CDR2 SVGAGI. J gave up 5 bases and V 6 bases, and 5 bases lay outside the gene matches. This CDR3 is built from 15 residues. Written as DNA, the CDR3 is TGTGCCAGCAGGGCGGGACAGGGGGAAACCGGGGAGCTGTTTTTT. Translated, it gives CASRAGQGETGELFF.

The chain carries TRBV9 and TRBJ2-2; D gene unclear. V dropped 1 base and J dropped 5 bases, with 9 bases sitting between them. The CDR3 runs to 14 residues. Per germline, CDR1 SGDLS and CDR2 YYNGEE. In DNA, the CDR3 is TGTGCCAGCAGCGTACATCTAGAGACCGGGGAGCTGTTTTTT. As protein: CASSVHLETGELFF.

The V gene is TRBV6-1, the J gene TRBJ1-1, with D perhaps TRBD1 (6 bases). The CDR3 runs 13 residues. Trimming shortened V by 2 bases and J by 8 bases, and 12 bases separated the two germline ends. The germline V gene encodes CDR1 MNHNS and CDR2 SASEGT. The CDR3 sequence is CASSEWGHPEAFF. CDR3 DNA: TGTGCCAGCAGTGAATGGGGACACCCCGAAGCTTTCTTT.

The chain recombines TRBV11-2 with TRBJ2-6; tentatively, D is TRBD1 (6 bases). Deletions cut 5 bases from V and 0 bases from J, with 17 bases between. The CDR3 loop spans 18 amino acids. Looked up from germline, CDR1 is SGHAT and CDR2 is FQNNGV. This CDR3 reads CASSLRDTSYSGANVLTF. CDR3 bases: TGTGCCAGCAGCCTCCGGGACACTTCATACTCTGGGGCCAACGTCCTGACTTTC.